Each of the 8 T cell receptor beta chains below was sequenced from the same sample in a study of blood T cell repertoires in COVID-19. Profiled with immunoSEQ multiplex PCR; TCRdb holds only in-frame clones, not every one. The data show a few hundred thousand clones, with around 84% seen just once and 10% held by the top ten. The sequencing input was peripheral blood. These receptors came from a woman of 80 years or more with COVID-19, enrolled during active disease.

The V gene is TRBV5-1, the J gene TRBJ1-4; 10 bases align to TRBD1. This CDR3 is 14 amino acids long. Germline CDR1 SGHRS, CDR2 YFSETQ. Unmatched junction bases numbered 3, after V lost 2 bases and J lost 8 bases. The CDR3, as DNA: TGCGCCAGCAGCTTACGGACAGGGGGGGAAAAACTGTTTTTT. It codes for CASSLRTGGEKLFF.

The rearrangement joins TRBV7-9 to TRBJ2-3; 7 bases agree with TRBD2. CDR1 and CDR2 from the germline V gene are SEHNR and FQNEAQ (reference sequence). The trim removed 2 bases at V and 3 bases at J, leaving 2 bases unmatched. This CDR3 spans 14 amino acids. Here the CDR3 reads CASSLRGGTDTQYF. The CDR3, as DNA: TGTGCCAGCAGCTTACGCGGGGGTACAGATACGCAGTATTTT. Filled out from reference TRBV7-9 and TRBJ2-3, the complete variable domain reads DTGVSQNPRHKITKRGQNVTFRCDPISEHNRLYWYRQTLGQGPEFLTYFQNEAQLEKSRLLSDRFSAERPKGSFSTLEIQRTEQGDSAMYLCASSLRGGTDTQYFGPGTRLTVL.

The CDR3 sequence is CASRPLSRAGTEAFF. The CDR3 DNA reads as TGTGCCAGCAGACCTCTATCCAGGGCTGGGACTGAAGCTTTCTTT. The chain carries TRBV28 and TRBJ1-1, with a tentative D call TRBD1 (5 bases). Trimming left V 6 bases short and J 5 bases short, with 19 bases between. CDR3 length: 15 amino acids. From germline, CDR1 is MDHEN and CDR2 SYDVKM. Combining the CDR3 with reference TRBV28 and TRBJ1-1 gives the whole variable domain DVKVTQSSRYLVKRTGEKVFLECVQDMDHENMFWYRQDPGLGLRLIYFSYDVKMKEKGDIPEGYSVSREKKERFSLILESASTNQTSMYLCASRPLSRAGTEAFFGQGTRLTVV.

The genes are TRBV5-1 and TRBJ1-4; TRBD1 aligns across 7 bases. The CDR3 has 15 amino acids. Germline CDR1 is SGHRS and CDR2 is YFSETQ. V was clipped by 0 bases and J by 8 bases; unmatched bases: 7. The CDR3 reads CASSLDGTVAEKLFF. DNA of the CDR3: TGCGCCAGCAGCTTGGACGGGACAGTTGCAGAAAAACTGTTTTTT.

The chain uses TRBV11-2 and TRBJ1-2, with D possibly being TRBD1 (5 bases). This CDR3 is 13 amino acids long. Trimming took 5 bases from V and 2 from J, leaving 9 bases between them. CDR1 is SGHAT and CDR2 is FQNNGV in the germline V gene. This CDR3 is CASSPDRNYGYTF. CDR3 DNA sequence: TGTGCCAGCAGCCCCGACAGAAACTATGGCTACACCTTC.

This chain joins TRBV2 and TRBJ2-7; 11 bases map to TRBD2. The junction had 12 bases not matched to a gene; V was cut back by 6 bases and J by 5 bases. The CDR3 spans 16 residues. Germline-derived CDR1 and CDR2 are SNHLY and FYNNEI. In nucleotides, the CDR3 is TGTGCCAGCAGACCGGGACTAGCGGACCCAAAACACGAGCAGTACTTC. It codes for CASRPGLADPKHEQYF.

The chain joins TRBV21-1 to TRBJ2-7; no DNA check was done on the table's D call, TRBD1. TRBV21-1 is listed as a pseudogene. This CDR3 is built from 14 residues. CDR3 in DNA: TGTGCCAGCAGCAAAGCTCGGGACAGGGGCGAGCAGTACGTC. Its translation is CASSKARDRGEQYV.

The chain is built from TRBV4-1 and TRBJ1-2, with 9 bases lining up with TRBD1. V lost 4 bases, J lost 8 bases, and 5 bases stayed unmatched. Per the germline V gene, CDR1 is MGHRA and CDR2 is YSYEKL. CDR3 length: 13 amino acids. Here the CDR3 DNA reads TGCGCCAGCAGCCTACAGGGGGCGGTGGGCTACACCTTC. Translated, it gives CASSLQGAVGYTF.